These T cell receptor beta chains were read from a single sample in a study of T cell responses to AZD1222 COVID-19 vaccine. The method was immunoSEQ multiplex PCR; TCRdb's version includes in-frame clones alone and lacks a portion of them. The sample lists 120,000 to 150,000 clones; 85% to 95% were seen once. The sample here was peripheral blood, taken on day 0 of MenACWY control vaccination. These receptors were collected from an adult in good health. Both conserved end residues are part of each CDR3. The D gene is left open where the match is weak. The size field is filled for only some rows; it gives once, few, many or a size class.

.,.,TRBV7-3,TRBJ1-4,TGTGCCATCAACAGAGGTACCCACAATGAAAAACTGTTTTTT,CAINRGTHNEKLFF
.,.,TRBV28,TRBJ2-7,TGTGCCAGCAGTTTAGCAGGTTCCTACGAGCAGTACTTC,CASSLAGSYEQYF
.,.,TRBV19,TRBJ2-2,TGTGCCAGTAGTATACGGGGGATCTACACCGGGGAGCTGTTTTTT,CASSIRGIYTGELFF
once,TRBD2,TRBV19,TRBJ2-1,TGTGCCAGTAGGTCCCTAGCGGGGGGGAGAAATGAGCAGTTCTTC,CASRSLAGGRNEQFF
.,.,TRBV9,TRBJ2-5,TGTGCCAGCAGCTTTGGACAGGGAGGGCAAGAGACCCAGTACTTC,CASSFGQGGQETQYF
.,.,TRBV19,TRBJ2-1,TGTGCCAGTACCCCGGGTGGGAGCTCCTACAATGAGCAGTTCTTC,CASTPGGSSYNEQFF
.,.,TRBV5-6,TRBJ1-3,TGTGCCAGCAGCCAAGGGTGGGGGACTGGAAACACCATATATTTT,CASSQGWGTGNTIYF
.,.,TRBV19,TRBJ1-5,TGTGCCAGTAGTATAGCAGGCGCTGGGGGTCAGCCCCAGCATTTT,CASSIAGAGGQPQHF
.,.,TRBV5-6,TRBJ1-1,TGTGCCAGCAGCTCCCCCAGGGGCACTGAAGCTTTCTTT,CASSSPRGTEAFF
.,TRBD1,TRBV19,TRBJ2-7,TGTGCCAGTAGTATTTCAGGGGGCGCCCCCACCCCCTACGAGCAGTACTTC,CASSISGGAPTPYEQYF
.,TRBD2,TRBV5-1,TRBJ2-1,TGCGCCAGCAGCTTGGTGGCTAGCGGGAGTGAAGAGCAGTTCTTC,CASSLVASGSEEQFF
.,.,TRBV9,TRBJ1-1,TGTGCCAGCAGCGTAGAGGGTTACACTGAAGCTTTCTTT,CASSVEGYTEAFF
.,TRBD1,TRBV6-5,TRBJ2-7,TGTGCCAGCAGTTCCCGGGACAGGCCTCTTGAGCAGTACTTC,CASSSRDRPLEQYF
.,TRBD1,TRBV6-5,TRBJ1-6,TGTGCCAGCACCCTAGACAGGGGTGGTTCACCCCTCCACTTT,CASTLDRGGSPLHF
.,.,TRBV7-8,TRBJ2-7,TGTGCCAGCAGCTTAGTATCCAGGGGCCTCAGGTACGAGCAGTACTTC,CASSLVSRGLRYEQYF
.,.,TRBV3-1/TRBV3-2,TRBJ1-3,TGTGCCAGCAGCCCTTTTGGGGGGACGTCCTCTGGAAACACCATATATTTT,CASSPFGGTSSGNTIYF
.,TRBD1,TRBV11-2,TRBJ1-6,TGTGCCAGCAGCTCTACAGGGGGCTCCTATAATTCACCCCTCCACTTT,CASSSTGGSYNSPLHF
.,.,TRBV6-5,TRBJ1-2,TGTGCCAGCAGTTCGGTAGACGGAAATTTTAACTATGGCTACACCTTC,CASSSVDGNFNYGYTF
.,.,TRBV6-5,TRBJ1-5,TGTGCCAGCAGTTACTCGATGGTAGGCAATCAGCCCCAGCATTTT,CASSYSMVGNQPQHF
.,TRBD1,TRBV28,TRBJ1-5,TGTGCCGGTCGACAGGGGGGCAATCAGCCCCAGCATTTT,CAGRQGGNQPQHF
once,TRBD1,TRBV5-1,TRBJ1-2,TGCGCCAGCAGCTTGTCGGGGACAGGAGGCTACACCTTC,CASSLSGTGGYTF
few,TRBD2,TRBV5-1,TRBJ2-1,TGCGCCAGCAGCTGGACTAGCGGGAGTGATGAGCAGTTCTTC,CASSWTSGSDEQFF
.,.,TRBV10-2,TRBJ2-7,TGCGCCAGCAGCGCTCGCGAGGGCTACGAGCAGTACTTC,CASSAREGYEQYF
.,.,TRBV27,TRBJ1-5,TGTGCCAGCAGGCTGCAGGGGATTAGCAATCAGCCCCAGCATTTT,CASRLQGISNQPQHF
.,.,TRBV5-1,TRBJ2-7,TGCGCCAGCAGCTTGGAACAGGGCTACGAGCAGTACTTC,CASSLEQGYEQYF
.,.,TRBV23-1,TRBJ1-2,TGCGCCAGTCCAGCGGACAGCTATGGCTACACCTTC,CASPADSYGYTF
.,.,TRBV28,TRBJ1-5,TGTGCCAGCAGTTTATTTGGTATGGAGGGGGGTCAGCCCCAGCATTTT,CASSLFGMEGGQPQHF
.,.,TRBV15,TRBJ1-1,TGTGCCACCAGCAGAGATCACCCCCGGGGTTCAGCTTTCTTT,CATSRDHPRGSAFF
.,.,TRBV7-9,TRBJ1-1,TGTGCCAGCAGCGACACAGGTACGAACACTGAAGCTTTCTTT,CASSDTGTNTEAFF
.,TRBD1,TRBV28,TRBJ2-7,TGTGCCAGCAGTTCCCCCGGGACAGAGTACGAGCAGTACTTC,CASSSPGTEYEQYF
.,.,TRBV10-1,TRBJ1-1,TGCGCCAGCCAGGACGGTATGAACACTGAAGCTTTCTTT,CASQDGMNTEAFF
once,.,TRBV3-1/TRBV3-2,TRBJ1-1,TGTGCCAGCAGCCAAAGGTCAGGGACGACTGAAGCTTTCTTT,CASSQRSGTTEAFF
.,TRBD2,TRBV5-1,TRBJ2-1,TGCGCCAGCAGCTTGGAACTAGCGGCCTACAATGAGCAGTTCTTC,CASSLELAAYNEQFF
.,TRBD2,TRBV2,TRBJ2-3,TGTGCCAGCAGTCCCGGGACTAGATGGGCAGATACGCAGTATTTT,CASSPGTRWADTQYF
.,.,TRBV18,TRBJ2-6,TGTGCCACCACCCCTGGGAACTCTGGGGCCAACGTCCTGACTTTC,CATTPGNSGANVLTF
.,.,TRBV20-1,TRBJ2-5,TGCAGTGCTAGCTACCAAGAGACCCAGTACTTC,CSASYQETQYF
.,.,TRBV18,TRBJ2-7,TGTGCCAGCTCACCAGTGCACAACTACGAGCAGTACTTC,CASSPVHNYEQYF
.,.,TRBV7-9,TRBJ2-3,TGTGCCAGCAGCTTTCCGAGACAGGATAACACAGATACGCAGTATTTT,CASSFPRQDNTDTQYF
.,.,TRBV18,TRBJ1-3,TGTGCCAGCTCACCCCAGGCCGGGGGAGGCTCTGGAAACACCATATATTTT,CASSPQAGGGSGNTIYF
.,TRBD2,TRBV6-5,TRBJ2-7,TGTGCCAGCAGGAAGCGGGGGGGCCGGTACGAGCAGTACTTC,CASRKRGGRYEQYF
.,.,TRBV30,TRBJ1-1,TGTGCCTGGAGTGTAGGTTGGGTCCTGAACACTGAAGCTTTCTTT,CAWSVGWVLNTEAFF
once,.,TRBV9,TRBJ2-3,TGTGCCAGCAGTGACGGAGGGGGAGCGGGAAGCACAGATACGCAGTATTTT,CASSDGGGAGSTDTQYF
.,TRBD2,TRBV9,TRBJ2-2,TGTGCCAGCAGCGTAGAGGGCGGGACTACGAACACCGGGGAGCTGTTTTTT,CASSVEGGTTNTGELFF
.,TRBD2,TRBV4-1,TRBJ2-1,TGCGCCAGCAGCCAAGTCGGGGTAGCGGGAGCGGGTGAGCAGTTCTTC,CASSQVGVAGAGEQFF
.,TRBD2,TRBV24-1,TRBJ2-3,TGTGCCACCAGTGATTCCACTAGCGGGTCAGATACGCAGTATTTT,CATSDSTSGSDTQYF
.,TRBD1,TRBV3-1/TRBV3-2,TRBJ1-5,TGTGCCAGCAGCCTAGGACTAGACAGGGAGGGCAAGCATTTT,CASSLGLDREGKHF
.,.,TRBV15,TRBJ1-3,TGTGCCACCAGCAGGCGAGACGGTGGAAACACCATATATTTT,CATSRRDGGNTIYF
.,.,TRBV6-5,TRBJ1-1,TGTGCCAGCAGTCCCCGGGACCGGAACACTGAAGCTTTCTTT,CASSPRDRNTEAFF
.,.,TRBV6-5,TRBJ1-1,TGTGCCAGCAGCGTCCGGGTGAACACTGAAGCTTTCTTT,CASSVRVNTEAFF
.,.,TRBV5-1,TRBJ2-3,TGCGCCAGCAGCTTGGAGCGGAGGGGCACAGATACGCAGTATTTT,CASSLERRGTDTQYF
once,.,TRBV4-1,TRBJ1-1,TGCGCCAGCAGCCACAGGGGGAACACTGAAGCTTTCTTT,CASSHRGNTEAFF
.,.,TRBV18,TRBJ1-1,TGTGCCAGCTCACCACGTTCAGAGATGAACACTGAAGCTTTCTTT,CASSPRSEMNTEAFF
.,.,TRBV6-1,TRBJ1-3,TGTGCCAGCAGTGACAACTCTGGAAACACCATATATTTT,CASSDNSGNTIYF
.,TRBD1,TRBV7-2,TRBJ2-2,TGTGCCAGCAGCAGAGGGACAGCGTTCACCGGGGAGCTGTTTTTT,CASSRGTAFTGELFF